This T cell receptor (beta chain) was obtained from a study of blood T cell repertoires in COVID-19. Across the study: Italy, Spain and the United States were the sources of the convalescent and acute COVID-19 samples. T cells, B-cell-depleted T cells, or PBMCs provided the cDNA or gDNA that served as material.

How the authors handled the data: Amplification with reference gene primers provided the estimates of nucleated cell counts. Here immunoSEQ multiplex PCR was the method, and the copy in TCRdb shows in-frame clones only, minus some. That table furnishes V, J and clone size, whereas the DNA furnished D and trimming. The repertoire includes fewer than 60,000 clones, roughly 83% of them detected once, and around 23% sits in the top ten. The germline V gene encodes CDR1 SGHRS and CDR2 YFSETQ. Losses at the gene ends were 4 bases for V and 2 bases for J; bases not matched to a gene: 4. This CDR3 has 14 residues.

The receptor was derived from a woman at least 80 years old with acute or convalescent COVID-19. V and J are TRBV5-1 and TRBJ2-7, with 9 nucleotides matching TRBD1. Material: peripheral blood. CDR3 bases: TGCGCCAGCAGCCCGTGGACAGGGGCCTACGAGCAGTACTTC. Residues: CASSPWTGAYEQYF.